This T cell receptor (beta chain) is from a study of shared clonotypes between healthy human individuals. Study at large: The composition of the donors was two women and a few men aged 18 to 49. The plates for each donor numbered three CD4 naive, three CD4 memory, two CD8 naive and one CD8 memory.

Naive-designated CD8 cells lacked CD45RO, were positively enriched for CCR7, and omitted terminally differentiated effector memory CD45RA+ cells. Worth noting for this clone: Its antigen is still unknown.

Germline lookup yields CDR1 MDHEN and CDR2 SYDVKM. The ends were cut back, 3 bases at V and 2 bases at J, with 7 bases in the middle. The CDR3 loop spans 13 amino acids. Study outcomes and limitations: Sampling covered blood only; tissue repertoires likely differ.

Assay: immunoSEQ multiplex PCR; the TCRdb copy retains only in-frame clones and omits some. Here the sample spans about 550,000 clones, roughly 95% being singletons. The gene calls are TRBV28 and TRBJ2-5; tentative D call: TRBD2 (6 bases). The sample was naive CD8+ T cells sorted from blood. This TCR was recovered from a woman in her 30s in good health. The CDR3 DNA reads TGTGCCAGCAGTTTGGGGACTCAAGAGACCCAGTACTTC. Its translation is CASSLGTQETQYF.